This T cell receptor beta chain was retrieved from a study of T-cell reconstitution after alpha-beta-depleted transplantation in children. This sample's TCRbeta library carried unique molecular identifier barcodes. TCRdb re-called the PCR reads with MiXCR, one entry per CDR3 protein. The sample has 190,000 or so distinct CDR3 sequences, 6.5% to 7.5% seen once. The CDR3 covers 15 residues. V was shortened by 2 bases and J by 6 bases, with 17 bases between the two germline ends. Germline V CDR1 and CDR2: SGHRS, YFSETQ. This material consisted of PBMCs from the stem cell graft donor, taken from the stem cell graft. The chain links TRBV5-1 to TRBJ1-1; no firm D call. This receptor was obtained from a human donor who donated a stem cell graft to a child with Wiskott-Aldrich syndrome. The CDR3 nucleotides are TGCGCCAGCAGCTTCCCCGGGAGGCCGGTCGCTGAAGCTTTCTTT. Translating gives CASSFPGRPVAEAFF.